The present T cell receptor beta chain was sequenced within a study of blood T cell repertoires in COVID-19. Study in general: There were acute and convalescent COVID-19 samples, and they came from the United States, Italy and Spain. In each case, the material was cDNA or gDNA derived from T cells, B-cell-depleted T cells, or PBMCs.

Per the original data handling: Estimation of nucleated cell counts relied on the amplification of reference gene primers. TCRdb keeps only in-frame clones here, not all; method: immunoSEQ multiplex PCR. V and J calls and clone size are given by that table; D and trimming were obtained from the DNA. Of around 100,000 clones listed, roughly 89% were seen once; the top ten hold about 5.1%. Deletions cut 1 base from V and 6 bases from J, with 11 bases between. This CDR3 has 14 amino acids. The germline V gene encodes CDR1 SGHRS and CDR2 YFSETQ. The chain combines TRBV5-1 with TRBJ1-5; D remains ambiguous. The clonotype comes from a human donor in a cohort sampled during active COVID-19. The sequenced sample was peripheral blood. CDR3 amino acids: CASSLNGEGQPQHF. Here the CDR3 DNA reads TGCGCCAGCAGCTTGAACGGGGAAGGTCAGCCCCAGCATTTT.